The 12 T cell receptor beta chains listed next were all sequenced from one sample in a study of blood T cells in healthy people across ages. PCR was performed a second time for about 7 to 12 cycles using a sample-barcoded 5' primer and a J-beta primer mix. From the 5' RACE reads, TCRdb called clonotypes with MiXCR, one entry per CDR3 protein. Seen here are over a million distinct CDR3 sequences, 40% to 50% observed once, and the top ten hold 15% to 20%. The specimen was blood. The receptors were gathered from a woman aged 60-75 years in good health.

The rearrangement links TRBV7-8 to TRBJ2-2, with TRBD1 matching 8 bases. Trimming removed 0 bases from V and 4 bases from J; junction bases left unmatched: 7. CDR1 is SGHVS and CDR2 is FQNEAQ in the germline V gene. This CDR3 contains 17 residues. CDR3 in amino acids: CASSLANRGRLTGELFF. CDR3 nucleotide sequence: TGTGCCAGCAGCTTAGCCAACAGGGGGAGGCTCACCGGGGAGCTGTTTTTT.

The V call is TRBV20-1, the J call TRBJ2-1, with TRBD2 as a possible D gene (5 bases). V lost 0 bases to trimming and J lost 0 bases, with 18 bases between them. The germline CDR1 and CDR2 sequences are DFQATT and SNEGSKA (reference sequence). The CDR3 loop spans 18 amino acids. For the CDR3, the DNA is TGCAGTGCTAGAGATCAAGGGTTAGCGTCGAGCTCCTACAATGAGCAGTTCTTC. The encoded protein is CSARDQGLASSSYNEQFF.

The rearrangement links TRBV5-1 to TRBJ2-1; either TRBD1 or TRBD2 may supply D (6 bases each). Trimming took off 6 bases at V and 10 bases at J, with 23 bases between the two ends. This CDR3 has 15 amino acids. The V gene's germline CDR1 is SGHRS and CDR2 YFSETQ. The CDR3 nucleotides read TGCGCCAGCAAGGGGGGATACGGCGGAACCTACGAGCAGTTCTTC. It codes for CASKGGYGGTYEQFF.

The chain's CDR3 is CASSWWRTGTNEKLFF. CDR3 nucleotides: TGTGCCAGCAGCTGGTGGCGGACAGGGACCAATGAAAAACTGTTTTTT. The rearrangement joins TRBV5-8 to TRBJ1-4; 8 bases map to TRBD1. The J segment lost 5 bases and the V segment lost 3 bases, leaving 9 bases of the junction unmatched. The V gene's germline CDR1 is SGHTS and CDR2 YDEGEE. The CDR3 contains 16 residues.

This chain joins TRBV7-2 and TRBJ2-4; D gene unclear. Looked up from germline, CDR1 is SGHTA and CDR2 is FQGNSA. The CDR3 sequence is 16 residues long. Between the trimmed V and J ends, which lost 1 base and 0 bases, there was a span of 10 bases. The CDR3 sequence: CASSLVSSVAKNIQYF. The CDR3 coding sequence is TGTGCCAGCAGCTTAGTTAGCTCCGTAGCCAAAAACATTCAGTACTTC.

The V and J genes are TRBV28 and TRBJ2-5; 7 bases are shared with TRBD1. This CDR3 region has 15 residues. In germline, CDR1 is MDHEN, CDR2 SYDVKM. After removal of 3 bases from V and 1 base from J, the junction contained 5 bases not matched to a gene. In nucleotides, the CDR3 is TGTGCCAGCAGTTTCCGGACAGGACTCCAAGAGACCCAGTACTTC. Residues: CASSFRTGLQETQYF.

This clonotype was counted a few times. V and J are TRBV4-2 and TRBJ2-3, with a weak D call TRBD2 (6 bases). CDR1 and CDR2 (germline): LGHNA, YNFKEQ. The V gene lost 0 bases and the J gene lost 3 bases, with 16 bases spanning the gap. The CDR3 consists of 17 residues. The CDR3 loop reads CASSQDLRRGGTDTQYF. The CDR3 region has the DNA TGTGCCAGCAGCCAAGATCTTAGGCGGGGAGGAACAGATACGCAGTATTTT.

The V call is TRBV4-1, the J call TRBJ2-7, with TRBD1 matching 8 bases. From germline, CDR1 is MGHRA and CDR2 YSYEKL. The length of the CDR3 is 16 residues. The junction had 11 bases not matched to a gene; V was cut back by 0 bases and J by 7 bases. The CDR3 coding sequence is TGCGCCAGCAGCCAAGACGGGGGCAGGGGGCTTCTTGAGCAGTACTTC. It is translated as CASSQDGGRGLLEQYF.

The chain links TRBV12-3 or TRBV12-4 to TRBJ2-3; the D is unclear. V dropped 8 bases and J dropped 1 base, with 16 bases sitting between them. The CDR3 extends over 15 amino acids. CDR3 loop: CASSRSSAGTDTQYF. CDR3 nucleotides: TGTGCCAGCTCTCGTAGCAGTGCGGGCACAGATACGCAGTATTTT.

This clonotype has just a few counts. The chain joins TRBV20-1 to TRBJ2-4; 7 bases are a match to TRBD1. The length of the CDR3 is 14 residues. V lost 0 bases and J lost 5; bases outside the gene matches: 4. CDR1 and CDR2 from the germline V gene are DFQATT and SNEGSKA (reference sequence). In nucleotides, the CDR3 is TGCAGTGCTAGAGATGACAGGGTACAAAACATTCAGTACTTC. Protein: CSARDDRVQNIQYF.

This clonotype was recorded a few times. The chain joins TRBV4-2 to TRBJ2-3, with 7 bases aligning to TRBD2. The germline gives CDR1 LGHNA, CDR2 YNFKEQ. CDR3 length: 17 residues. V dropped 0 bases and J dropped 1; count of bases not matched to a gene: 7. CDR3 nucleotides: TGTGCCAGCAGCCAAGATCCGGCTAGCGGAGGCACAGATACGCAGTATTTT. It is translated as CASSQDPASGGTDTQYF.

This clonotype was observed a handful of times. The genes are TRBV29-1 and TRBJ2-7; 13 nucleotides line up with TRBD2. The CDR3 has 15 amino acids. With 1 base clipped from V and 1 base from J, the junction kept 1 base outside the gene matches. The germline gives CDR1 SQVTM, CDR2 ANQGSEA. The CDR3 sequence: CSVEGTSGSSYEQYF. CDR3 nucleotides: TGCAGCGTTGAAGGGACTAGCGGGAGTTCCTACGAGCAGTACTTC.